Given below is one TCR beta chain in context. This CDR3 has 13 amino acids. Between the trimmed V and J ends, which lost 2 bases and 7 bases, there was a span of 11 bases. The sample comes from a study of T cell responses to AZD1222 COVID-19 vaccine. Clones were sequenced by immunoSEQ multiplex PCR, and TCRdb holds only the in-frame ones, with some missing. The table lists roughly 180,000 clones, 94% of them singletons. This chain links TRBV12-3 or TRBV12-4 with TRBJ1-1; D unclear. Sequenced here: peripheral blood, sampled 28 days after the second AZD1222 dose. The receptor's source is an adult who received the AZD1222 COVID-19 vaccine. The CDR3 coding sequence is TGTGCCAGCAGTTTACAGGATCTCGGTGAAGCTTTCTTT. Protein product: CASSLQDLGEAFF.